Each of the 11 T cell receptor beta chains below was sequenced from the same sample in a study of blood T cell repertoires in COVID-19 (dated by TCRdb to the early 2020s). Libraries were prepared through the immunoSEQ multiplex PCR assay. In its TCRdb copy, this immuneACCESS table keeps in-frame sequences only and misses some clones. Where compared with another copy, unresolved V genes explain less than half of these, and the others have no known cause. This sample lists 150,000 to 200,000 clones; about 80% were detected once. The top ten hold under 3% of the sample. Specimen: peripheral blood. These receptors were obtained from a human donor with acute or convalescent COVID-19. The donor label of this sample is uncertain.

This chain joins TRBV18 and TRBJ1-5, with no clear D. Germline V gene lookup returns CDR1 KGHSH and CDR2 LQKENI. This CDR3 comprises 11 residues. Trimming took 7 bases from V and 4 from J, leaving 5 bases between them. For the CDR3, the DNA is TGTGCCAGCTTCACAAATCAGCCCCAGCATTTT. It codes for CASFTNQPQHF.

The CDR3 region has the DNA TGTGCCAGCAGGGGCGGGGGGGCCACAGAGACCCAGTACTTC. Translating gives CASRGGGATETQYF. V gene TRBV6-6 combines with J gene TRBJ2-5; 9 bases map to TRBD2. Germline-derived CDR1 and CDR2 are MNHNY and SVGAGI (reference sequence). The CDR3 has 14 residues. The V and J ends lost 6 bases and 4 bases, in that order; junction bases with no gene match: 6.

The CDR3: CAWSVRPSGGTDTQYF. The CDR3 DNA reads as TGTGCCTGGAGTGTAAGGCCTAGCGGGGGCACAGATACGCAGTATTTT. The genes are TRBV30 and TRBJ2-3, with 9 bases identical to TRBD2. The J segment lost 1 base and the V segment lost 0 bases, leaving 5 bases of the junction unmatched. The CDR3 spans 16 residues. The germline V gene has CDR1 GTSNPN and CDR2 SVGIG (reference sequence).

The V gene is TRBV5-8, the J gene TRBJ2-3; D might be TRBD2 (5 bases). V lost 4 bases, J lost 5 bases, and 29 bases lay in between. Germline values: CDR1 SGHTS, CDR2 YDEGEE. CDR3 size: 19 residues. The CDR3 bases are TGTGCCAGCAGCCTACACAAAACGGCCGGGGTCCCGCGACGAGATACGCAGTATTTT. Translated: CASSLHKTAGVPRRDTQYF. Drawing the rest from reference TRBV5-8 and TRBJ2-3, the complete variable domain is EAGVTQSPTHLIKTRGQQATLRCSPISGHTSVYWYQQALGLGLQFLLWYDEGEERNRGNFPPRFSGRQFPNYSSELNVNALELEDSALYLCASSLHKTAGVPRRDTQYFGPGTRLTVL.

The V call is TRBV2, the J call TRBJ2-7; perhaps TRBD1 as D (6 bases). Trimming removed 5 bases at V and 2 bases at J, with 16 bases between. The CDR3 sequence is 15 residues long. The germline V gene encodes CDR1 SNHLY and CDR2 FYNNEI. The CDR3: CASSRDTGITYEQYF. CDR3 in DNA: TGTGCCAGCAGTCGGGACACAGGGATCACCTACGAGCAGTACTTC.

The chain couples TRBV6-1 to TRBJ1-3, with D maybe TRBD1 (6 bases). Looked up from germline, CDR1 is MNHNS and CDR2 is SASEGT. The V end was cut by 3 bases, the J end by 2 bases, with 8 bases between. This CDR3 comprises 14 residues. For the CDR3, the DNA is TGTGCCAGCAGTGACAGGGGTCCTGGAAACACCATATATTTT. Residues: CASSDRGPGNTIYF.

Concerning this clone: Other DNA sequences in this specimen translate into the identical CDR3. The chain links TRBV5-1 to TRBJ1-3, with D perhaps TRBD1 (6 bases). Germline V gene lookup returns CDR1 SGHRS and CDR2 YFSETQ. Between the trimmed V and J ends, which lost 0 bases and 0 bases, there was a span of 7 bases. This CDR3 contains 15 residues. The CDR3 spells CASSLGTASGNTIYF. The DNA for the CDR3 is TGCGCCAGCAGCTTGGGGACAGCCTCTGGAAACACCATATATTTT.

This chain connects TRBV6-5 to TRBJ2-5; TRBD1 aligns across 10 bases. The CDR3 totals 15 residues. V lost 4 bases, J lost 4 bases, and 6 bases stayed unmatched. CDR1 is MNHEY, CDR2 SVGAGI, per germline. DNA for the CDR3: TGTGCCAGCAGTTCGGGACAGGGGCGGTCAGAGACCCAGTACTTC. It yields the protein CASSSGQGRSETQYF.

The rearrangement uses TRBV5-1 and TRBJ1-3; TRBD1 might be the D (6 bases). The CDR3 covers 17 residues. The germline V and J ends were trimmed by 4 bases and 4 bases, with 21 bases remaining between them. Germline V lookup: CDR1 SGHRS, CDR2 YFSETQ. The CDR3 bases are TGCGCCAGCAGCCCCTTTTCATCCAGGGGTGAAGGAAACACCATATATTTT. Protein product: CASSPFSSRGEGNTIYF.

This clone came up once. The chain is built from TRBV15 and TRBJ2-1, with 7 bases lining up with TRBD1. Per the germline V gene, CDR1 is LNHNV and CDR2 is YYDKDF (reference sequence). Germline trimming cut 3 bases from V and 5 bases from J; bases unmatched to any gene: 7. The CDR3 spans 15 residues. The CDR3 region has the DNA TGTGCCACCAGCAGTAGAGGACAGGTCCACAATGAGCAGTTCTTC. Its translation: CATSSRGQVHNEQFF.

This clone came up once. In DNA form, the CDR3 reads TGTGCCAGTAGTTTTAATACAGGGGCCTACGAGCAGTACTTC. This sequence encodes CASSFNTGAYEQYF. V and J are TRBV19 and TRBJ2-7; 7 positions match TRBD1. This CDR3 is 14 amino acids long. Germline V gives CDR1 LNHDA, CDR2 SQIVND (reference sequence). The ends lost 5 bases at V and 2 bases at J; junction bases unmatched: 6.